These 18 T cell receptor beta chains share one sample of origin, sequenced in a study of T-cell memory formation after mild COVID-19. MiXCR, run by TCRdb on the 5' RACE reads, gives a single entry per CDR3 protein. The profile shows 200,000 to 300,000 distinct CDR3 sequences, 15% of them singletons. What was sequenced was PBMCs or a T cell subset sorted from them (not recorded which). The receptors stem from an adult woman who had mild COVID-19 (a few samples of this study predate the infection). Cell type and time point are not known.

In this sample, this clonotype turned up many times. This chain uses TRBV7-9 with TRBJ2-6; perhaps D is TRBD1 or TRBD2 (5 bases each). The germline CDR1 and CDR2 sequences are SEHNR and FQNEAQ (reference sequence). The CDR3 has 15 residues. V was clipped by 5 bases and J by 4 bases, with 12 bases between them. CDR3 sequence reads: CASSPGPPGANVLTF. Written as DNA, the CDR3 is TGTGCCAGCAGCCCGGGACCCCCAGGGGCCAACGTCCTGACTTTC.

This clonotype was observed at least ten times. In DNA form, the CDR3 reads TGTGCCAGCAGCTTGGGTTTGGCCTACGAGCAGTACTTC. Protein: CASSLGLAYEQYF. The V gene is TRBV7-6, the J gene TRBJ2-7, with D hard to call. This CDR3 contains 13 residues. Deletions cut 3 bases from V and 2 bases from J, with 8 bases between. Per germline, CDR1 SGHVS and CDR2 FNYEAQ. Complete variable domain (other parts from reference TRBV7-6 and TRBJ2-7): GAGVSQSPRYKVTKRGQDVALRCDPISGHVSLYWYRQALGQGPEFLTYFNYEAQQDKSGLPNDRFSAERPEGSISTLTIQRTEQRDSAMYRCASSLGLAYEQYFGPGTRLTVT.

This clonotype was seen a single time. The gene calls are TRBV30 and TRBJ1-2, with a possible D match to TRBD1 (5 bases). CDR1 and CDR2 from the germline V gene are GTSNPN and SVGIG (reference sequence). This CDR3 contains 13 residues. Trimming shortened V by 1 base and J by 8 bases, and 14 bases separated the two germline ends. The CDR3 sequence is CAWSGGTAIGYTF. The CDR3 nucleotides read TGTGCCTGGAGTGGCGGGACCGCCATCGGCTACACCTTC.

The gene calls are TRBV5-1 and TRBJ1-2; D is possibly TRBD1 (5 bases). Trimming took 0 bases from V and 5 from J, leaving 17 bases between them. CDR3 length: 16 amino acids. CDR1 is SGHRS, CDR2 YFSETQ, per germline. The CDR3 sequence is CASSLDTRRGAYGYTF. As DNA, the CDR3 is TGCGCCAGCAGCTTGGATACGCGAAGGGGCGCTTATGGCTACACCTTC.

This clonotype has just a few counts. The chain recombines TRBV12-3 or TRBV12-4 with TRBJ2-2, with 7 bases matching TRBD1. Trimming at V came to 7 bases and at J to 1 base, leaving 0 bases not matched to a gene. The CDR3 has 13 amino acids. This CDR3 is CASNRGNTGELFF. In DNA form, the CDR3 reads TGTGCCAGCAACAGGGGGAACACCGGGGAGCTGTTTTTT.

This clonotype was recorded many times. The CDR3 DNA reads as TGCGCCAGCAGCTCTACATACAGCACAGATACGCAGTATTTT. This translates into CASSSTYSTDTQYF. J is TRBJ2-3 and V is TRBV5-1, with D unclear. This CDR3 comprises 14 residues. Germline V gene lookup returns CDR1 SGHRS and CDR2 YFSETQ. V was cut by 3 bases and J by 0 bases, with 8 bases left in between.

This clonotype was counted a few times. CDR3 nucleotide sequence: TGCGCCAGCAGCCAAGGCGGGACACGACTATTCTACGAGCAGTACTTC. Residues: CASSQGGTRLFYEQYF. This chain joins TRBV4-1 and TRBJ2-7, with D perhaps matching TRBD1 or TRBD2 (6 bases each). Germline loops: CDR1 MGHRA, CDR2 YSYEKL. The V gene lost 1 base and the J gene lost 3 bases, with 16 bases spanning the gap. The CDR3 is made up of 16 amino acids.

This clonotype occurred a few times. The J gene is TRBJ2-5, the V gene TRBV20-1, with 7 positions matching TRBD1. Germline CDR1 and CDR2: DFQATT and SNEGSKA (reference sequence). The CDR3 extends over 15 amino acids. J was trimmed by 4 bases and V by 0 bases; bases with no gene match: 8. CDR3 nucleotide sequence: TGCAGTGCTAGAGAGAGGGGGCGGTTACGAGAGACCCAGTACTTC. Translated, it gives CSARERGRLRETQYF.

Ten or more counts support this clonotype. The genes are TRBV12-3 or TRBV12-4 and TRBJ1-1; 7 bases align to TRBD1. Trimming cost V 5 bases and J 6 bases; bases outside gene matches: 6. This CDR3 is built from 13 residues. The CDR3 here is CASSPRRGSEAFF. The CDR3, as DNA: TGTGCCAGCAGTCCCCGCAGGGGGTCTGAAGCTTTCTTT.

The J gene is TRBJ2-5, the V gene TRBV20-1, with D possibly matching TRBD2 (6 bases). The germline CDR1 and CDR2 sequences are DFQATT and SNEGSKA (reference sequence). Trimming left V 1 base short and J 4 bases short, with 10 bases between. The CDR3 is made up of 13 amino acids. The CDR3 DNA is TGCAGTGCTAGAGCGGGGGTAGGAGAGACCCAGTACTTC. Protein: CSARAGVGETQYF.

DNA of the CDR3: TGTGCCAGCAGCCAAGGGCCCCTTAGTGAAAAACTGTTTTTT. Its protein is CASSQGPLSEKLFF. The gene calls are TRBV3-1 and TRBJ1-4; D unresolved. There are 14 residues in the CDR3. In germline, CDR1 is LGHDT, CDR2 YNNKEL (reference sequence). Trimming shortened V by 1 base and J by 7 bases, and 10 bases separated the two germline ends.

This clonotype has ten or more counts. CDR3 region: CSVGQGGNQPQHF. CDR3 sequence (DNA): TGCAGCGTTGGACAGGGGGGCAATCAGCCCCAGCATTTT. V usage is TRBV29-1 and J usage is TRBJ1-5; TRBD1 matches at 9 bases. Trimming took 4 bases from V and 2 from J; bases not matched to a gene: 0. Per germline, CDR1 SQVTM and CDR2 ANQGSEA. This CDR3 is built from 13 residues.

J is TRBJ1-2 and V is TRBV7-9; the D gene is possibly TRBD1 (6 bases). The germline V gene encodes CDR1 SEHNR and CDR2 FQNEAQ (reference sequence). V lost 0 bases to trimming and J lost 7 bases, with 24 bases between them. The CDR3 consists of 18 residues. The CDR3 is CASSLAVPIQGGRGGYTF. The CDR3 bases are TGTGCCAGCAGCTTAGCGGTACCGATACAGGGCGGGAGGGGTGGCTACACCTTC.

This clonotype was detected only a few times. The rearrangement joins TRBV28 to TRBJ2-5; the D is unclear. Germline-derived CDR1 and CDR2 are MDHEN and SYDVKM. CDR3 length: 11 residues. V gave up 8 bases and J gave up 2 bases, with 6 bases separating them. CDR3 residues: CASRRQETQYF. CDR3 nucleotide sequence: TGTGCCAGCCGCAGGCAAGAGACCCAGTACTTC. Full variable domain (missing parts from reference TRBV28 and TRBJ2-5): DVKVTQSSRYLVKRTGEKVFLECVQDMDHENMFWYRQDPGLGLRLIYFSYDVKMKEKGDIPEGYSVSREKKERFSLILESASTNQTSMYLCASRRQETQYFGPGTRLLVL.

There are many counts of this clonotype. This chain joins TRBV15 and TRBJ2-7, with D unresolved. The V end lost 0 bases, the J end lost 5 bases, and 8 bases lay between the germline ends. The CDR3 loop spans 13 amino acids. The germline V gene encodes CDR1 LNHNV and CDR2 YYDKDF (reference sequence). CDR3 DNA sequence: TGTGCCACCAGCAGAGATTGGGTTAACGAGCAGTACTTC. Its translation: CATSRDWVNEQYF.

The CDR3 spells CASSLVTSGGREQYF. DNA of the CDR3: TGCGCCAGCAGCTTGGTGACTAGCGGGGGGCGCGAGCAGTACTTC. The V and J genes are TRBV5-1 and TRBJ2-7; TRBD2 aligns across 13 bases. Trimming at V came to 0 bases and at J to 6 bases, leaving 3 bases not matched to a gene. Germline CDR1 SGHRS, CDR2 YFSETQ. The CDR3 consists of 15 residues. Complete variable domain (other parts from reference TRBV5-1 and TRBJ2-7): KAGVTQTPRYLIKTRGQQVTLSCSPISGHRSVSWYQQTPGQGLQFLFEYFSETQRNKGNFPGRFSGRQFSNSRSEMNVSTLELGDSALYLCASSLVTSGGREQYFGPGTRLTVT.

The rearrangement uses TRBV18 and TRBJ2-7; D possibly corresponds to TRBD2 (5 bases). This CDR3 has 14 residues. Germline CDR1 reads KGHSH; CDR2 reads LQKENI. Trimming pared 3 bases from V and 6 bases from J, leaving 15 bases between. CDR3 sequence reads: CASSPPEALAEQYF. The CDR3 nucleotides are TGTGCCAGCTCACCTCCGGAGGCTTTAGCCGAGCAGTACTTC.

The genes are TRBV20-1 and TRBJ2-3; D is tentatively TRBD1 or TRBD2 (6 bases each). The V gene lost 8 bases and the J gene lost 2 bases, with 20 bases spanning the gap. The germline V gene has CDR1 DFQATT and CDR2 SNEGSKA (reference sequence). This CDR3 contains 15 residues. CDR3 nucleotides: TGCAGTCCCTTGGTTCTGGGGGGCACCACAGATACGCAGTATTTT. This gives the protein CSPLVLGGTTDTQYF.